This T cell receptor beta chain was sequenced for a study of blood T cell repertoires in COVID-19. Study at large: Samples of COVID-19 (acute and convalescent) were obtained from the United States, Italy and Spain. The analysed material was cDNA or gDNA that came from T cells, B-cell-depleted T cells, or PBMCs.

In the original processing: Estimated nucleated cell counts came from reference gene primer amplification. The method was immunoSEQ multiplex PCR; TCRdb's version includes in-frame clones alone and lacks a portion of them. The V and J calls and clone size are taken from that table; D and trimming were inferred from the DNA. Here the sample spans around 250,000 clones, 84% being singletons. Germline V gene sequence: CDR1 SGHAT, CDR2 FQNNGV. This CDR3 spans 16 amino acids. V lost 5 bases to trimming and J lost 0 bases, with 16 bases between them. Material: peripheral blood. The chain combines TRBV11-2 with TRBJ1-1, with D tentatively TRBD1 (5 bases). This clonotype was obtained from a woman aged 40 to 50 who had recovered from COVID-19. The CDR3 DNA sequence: TGTGCCAGCAGCCCTAGTGGGGGGTCATTGAACACTGAAGCTTTCTTT. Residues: CASSPSGGSLNTEAFF.